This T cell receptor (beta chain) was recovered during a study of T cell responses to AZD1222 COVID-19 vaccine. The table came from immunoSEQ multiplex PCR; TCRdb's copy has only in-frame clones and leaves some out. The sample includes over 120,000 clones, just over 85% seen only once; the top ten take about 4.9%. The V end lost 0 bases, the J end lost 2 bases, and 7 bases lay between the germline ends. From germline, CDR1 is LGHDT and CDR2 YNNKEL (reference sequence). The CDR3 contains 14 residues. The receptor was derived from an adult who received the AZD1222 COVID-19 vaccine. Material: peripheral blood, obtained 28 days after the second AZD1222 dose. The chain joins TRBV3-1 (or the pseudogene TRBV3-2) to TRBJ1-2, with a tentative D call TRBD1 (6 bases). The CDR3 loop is CASSQDQGNYGYTF. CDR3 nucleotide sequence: TGTGCCAGCAGCCAAGATCAGGGGAACTATGGCTACACCTTC.